This paragraph reports one TCR beta chain. The antigen this receptor binds is unknown. No base quality information exists; no much larger clone differs at one position. The germline V gene gives CDR1 as SGDLS and CDR2 as YYNGEE. Taken from cysteine to phenylalanine, the CDR3 has 18 residues. Here the CDR3 DNA is all that survives: 54 bases in frame from base 1. From V the trimming removes 3 bases and from J it removes 2 bases, while the gene matches leave 11 bases of the junction unaccounted for. Participants in the prospective study were enrolled through a virtual design, were aged roughly 18 to 100 years, and lived in roughly 26 United States geographic areas. In the prospective study, cohorts were assigned on the basis of participant-reported clinical history obtained from a screening survey and a study questionnaire. ImmuneRACE Cohort 3 recovered participants were defined by two consecutive negative NP/OP PCR tests, healthcare professional clearance, or symptom resolution. Each participant in the prospective study had whole blood, serum and a nasopharyngeal or oropharyngeal swab collected by mobile phlebotomists. Prospective study participants could optionally give additional blood draws and questionnaires over an approximately two-month period. Blood samples from the prospective study were shipped frozen or at room temperature prior to DNA extraction.

The record originates from a study of blood T cell repertoires in COVID-19 (dated by TCRdb to about 2020). Describing the broader study: The collaborator samples originated in the United States, Italy and Spain and spanned the acute and convalescent phases of COVID-19. Where available, HLA class I and class II types were taken from metadata supplied by the sample provider and were not determined by assay-based typing. The prospective study material was composed of cDNA or gDNA derived from T cells, B-cell-depleted T cells, or PBMCs. The samples were drawn from the first 160 participants of the ongoing ImmuneRACE study and from over 950 subjects provided by 6 global collaborators. The dataset comprised deeply sampled blood TCRbeta repertoires from subjects exposed to, actively infected with, or recovered from COVID-19. Nearly every sample came with metadata listing a de-identified subject ID, COVID-19 status, age in years and sex. A freely available public database, intended as a resource for researchers studying the immune response to SARS-CoV-2, is where the repertoires were released. Points the paper makes about the study in general: Clinical and demographic metadata were provided uncurated, with the amount varying by source and participant.

TCRbeta CDR3 regions were amplified from genomic DNA using the immunoSEQ Assay, a bias-controlled multiplex PCR. The source study handled its data this way. The number of nucleated cells in each sample was estimated from the amplification of reference gene primers within the assay. To quantify the absolute abundance of each unique TCRbeta CDR3 rearrangement, sequence reads were collapsed and filtered. For each sample, productive Simpson clonality was calculated as the square root of Simpson's diversity index across productive rearrangements. As stored in TCRdb, this immuneACCESS dataset retains in-frame rearrangements with V and J assigned. A fraction of the clones does not appear; measured against another copy, unresolved V genes explain less than half of the discrepancy, and the remainder lacks a known reason. From that table come the V and J calls and clone size; the DNA was used to work out D and trimming. For this sample the table gives approximately 360,000 clones, of which roughly 87% were detected only once. The biggest ten clones account for approximately 5.4% of the sample.

Sequencing used PBMCs or T cells enriched from blood (not recorded which). The source is a woman between 45 and 60 years old who had recovered from COVID-19. This receptor chain uses TRBV9 and TRBJ1-3, with 10 junctional bases fitting TRBD1. The CDR3 reads CASSAWDRGAGPGNTIYF. The DNA sequence is TGTGCCAGCAGCGCATGGGACAGGGGAGCCGGCCCTGGAAACACCATATATTTT.